The rows below give T cell receptor beta chains drawn from one sample of a study of human T cells and chemical hapten exposure. TCRdb recomputed calls from the reads with MiXCR, one row per CDR3 protein. The sample yields about 120,000 distinct CDR3 sequences, about 8.9% seen once. The sequenced material came from whole blood. The receptor source for this set is a human donor in good health. Some clones in this sample may be carry-over from other donors' samples. Each CDR3 is given with its conserved first and last residue. A D gene is named only where the DNA matches it firmly. The listing skips clone size in some rows; elsewhere it reads once, few, many or a size class.

>many|TRBJ1-2|TRBV6-2/TRBV6-3|.
CASSPRGQTIDGYTF
TGTGCCAGCAGTCCCCGAGGGCAGACAATCGATGGCTACACCTTC
>.|TRBJ1-2|TRBV5-1|.
CASSLSRGTVTNYGYTF
TGCGCCAGCAGCTTGTCACGGGGGACGGTCACGAACTATGGCTACACCTTC
>few|TRBJ2-1|TRBV21-1|.
CASIRGASSYNEQFF
TGTGCCAGCATCCGGGGGGCGAGCTCCTACAATGAGCAGTTCTTC
>many|TRBJ2-7|TRBV2|.
CASTSGGSYEQYF
TGTGCCAGCACATCGGGTGGATCCTACGAGCAGTACTTC
>few|TRBJ2-7|TRBV4-1|TRBD1
CASSQDDRGSYEQYF
TGCGCCAGCAGCCAAGACGACAGGGGCTCCTACGAGCAGTACTTC
>many|TRBJ1-1|TRBV14|.
CASSHNRVTEAFF
TGTGCCAGCAGCCACAACAGGGTCACTGAAGCTTTCTTT
>.|TRBJ2-2|TRBV29-1|TRBD2
CSVEEGLAGDTGELFF
TGCAGCGTTGAAGAGGGACTAGCGGGTGATACCGGGGAGCTGTTTTTT
>.|TRBJ2-3|TRBV7-2|TRBD1
CASSRRDRGTTDTQYF
TGTGCCAGCAGCCGCCGGGACAGGGGGACCACAGATACGCAGTATTTT
>few|TRBJ1-5|TRBV4-3|.
CASSQAGNQPQHF
TGCGCCAGCAGCCAAGCAGGGAATCAGCCCCAGCATTTT
>few|TRBJ1-6|TRBV12-3/TRBV12-4|TRBD1
CASSPTNEQGASPLHF
TGTGCCAGCAGTCCAACGAACGAGCAGGGGGCATCACCCCTCCACTTT
>.|TRBJ1-1|TRBV18|.
CASSPTMNTEAFF
TGTGCCAGCTCCCCGACAATGAACACTGAAGCTTTCTTT
>.|TRBJ2-1|TRBV20-1|.
CSATPSSFDEQFF
TGCAGTGCTACCCCTAGCAGCTTTGATGAGCAGTTCTTC
>many|TRBJ1-1|TRBV7-9|TRBD1
CASSRDRAGTEAFF
TGTGCCAGCAGCCGGGACAGGGCTGGCACTGAAGCTTTCTTT
>few|TRBJ2-6|TRBV29-1|TRBD1
CSVPTGSSGANVLTF
TGCAGCGTCCCGACAGGGAGCTCTGGGGCCAACGTCCTGACTTTC
>few|TRBJ2-2|TRBV12-3/TRBV12-4|.
CASSLGETGELFF
TGTGCCAGCAGTTTGGGGGAGACCGGGGAGCTGTTTTTT
>.|TRBJ2-7|TRBV5-4|TRBD2
CASSPAARAGYYEQYF
TGTGCCAGCAGCCCTGCGGCTAGAGCGGGGTACTACGAGCAGTACTTC
>few|TRBJ1-1|TRBV5-1|.
CASSINLNTEAFF
TGCGCCAGCAGCATTAACTTGAACACTGAAGCTTTCTTT
>many|TRBJ1-3|TRBV20-1|TRBD1
CSAPGQGAGNTIYF
TGCAGTGCCCCCGGGCAGGGGGCTGGAAACACCATATATTTT
>.|TRBJ2-3|TRBV6-5|.
CASRVFTREDTQYF
TGTGCCAGCAGAGTCTTTACACGAGAAGATACGCAGTATTTT
>.|TRBJ2-3|TRBV6-2/TRBV6-3|.
CASSYDLRLRGADTQYF
TGTGCCAGCAGTTACGACCTACGCCTACGAGGGGCTGATACGCAGTATTTT
>few|TRBJ2-7|TRBV20-1|.
CSARDPSVSPYEQYF
TGCAGTGCTAGAGACCCATCCGTCTCCCCCTACGAGCAGTACTTC
>many|TRBJ2-2|TRBV27|.
CASSPGSGTGELFF
TGTGCCAGCAGTCCGGGTAGCGGTACCGGGGAGCTGTTTTTT
>few|TRBJ2-3|TRBV9|TRBD2
CASSVVETSGGTDTQYF
TGTGCCAGCAGCGTAGTAGAGACTAGCGGCGGCACAGATACGCAGTATTTT
>many|TRBJ2-7|TRBV5-1|.
CASSTGASYEQYF
TGCGCCAGCAGCACCGGGGCCTCCTACGAGCAGTACTTC
>few|TRBJ2-1|TRBV27|TRBD2
CASSSSGRYNEQFF
TGTGCCAGCAGTTCTAGCGGGAGATACAATGAGCAGTTCTTC
>many|TRBJ1-2|TRBV28|.
CASQGGDYGYTF
TGTGCCAGCCAGGGTGGTGACTATGGCTACACCTTC
>.|TRBJ2-3|TRBV12-3/TRBV12-4|.
CASSQNRPSTDTQYF
TGTGCCAGCAGTCAAAACAGGCCTAGCACAGATACGCAGTATTTT
>few|TRBJ2-2|TRBV7-9|TRBD2
CASSPPSGTNTGELFF
TGTGCCAGCAGCCCCCCTAGCGGGACGAACACCGGGGAGCTGTTTTTT
>.|TRBJ2-1|TRBV20-1|.
CSARDGKGRVLFF
TGCAGTGCTAGAGATGGGAAGGGTAGGGTTCTGTTCTTC
>.|TRBJ2-2|TRBV12-3/TRBV12-4|TRBD1
CASSFGTGVTGELFF
TGTGCCAGCAGTTTTGGGACAGGGGTCACCGGGGAGCTGTTTTTT
>many|TRBJ2-1|TRBV7-9|TRBD1
CASSPGQGIGEQFF
TGTGCCAGCAGCCCGGGACAGGGGATAGGAGAGCAGTTCTTC